This is a list of T cell receptor beta chains from one sample in a study of cytomegalovirus exposure and HLA in healthy donors. Generated by immunoSEQ multiplex PCR, the TCRdb table keeps only in-frame clones and is missing some. The data contain tens of thousands of clones, under 80% of them singletons. Sequencing was done on a sample of PBMCs. Source of these receptors: a male donor in good health and CMV-seropositive. Each CDR3 is given with its conserved first and last residue. Each record gives: V gene, CDR3 length, D gene, J gene, clone size, CDR3 protein, CDR3 DNA. A D gene is named only where the DNA matches it firmly. Clone sizes are given selectively: once, few, many, or a class where the clone is expanded.

>TRBV4-3|16|TRBD2|TRBJ2-7|.
CASSQVPGGPSYEQYF
TGCGCCAGCAGCCAAGTCCCGGGGGGGCCTTCCTACGAGCAGTACTTC
>TRBV9|15|TRBD1|TRBJ2-2|.
CASSGKQGATGELFF
TGTGCCAGCAGCGGGAAACAGGGGGCGACCGGGGAGCTGTTTTTT
>TRBV19|14|.|TRBJ2-7|few
CASSTLTGRDEQYF
TGTGCCAGTAGTACCTTAACAGGGCGCGACGAGCAGTACTTC
>TRBV6-5|15|TRBD2|TRBJ2-7|.
CASSYSMGGVYEQYF
TGTGCCAGCAGTTACTCGATGGGGGGGGTCTACGAGCAGTACTTC
>TRBV18|14|.|TRBJ2-2|.
CASSPVSGTGELFF
TGTGCCAGCTCACCAGTCTCGGGGACCGGGGAGCTGTTTTTT
>TRBV10-3|14|TRBD1|TRBJ1-2|.
CAISDTGTGAGYTF
TGTGCCATCAGTGACACCGGGACAGGGGCTGGCTACACCTTC
>TRBV7-2|14|TRBD1|TRBJ2-2|few
CASSSTGGSGELFF
TGTGCCAGCAGCTCCACAGGGGGAAGCGGGGAGCTGTTTTTT
>TRBV11-2|13|.|TRBJ1-1|.
CASSLVQGTEAFF
TGTGCCAGCAGCTTAGTACAGGGCACTGAAGCTTTCTTT
>TRBV6-1|16|TRBD1|TRBJ2-7|.
CASSERGQGISYEQYF
TGTGCCAGCAGTGAAAGGGGACAGGGGATCTCCTACGAGCAGTACTTC
>TRBV15|17|TRBD2|TRBJ2-1|.
CATSRARGTSGVNEQFF
TGTGCCACCAGCAGAGCGCGGGGGACTAGCGGGGTTAATGAGCAGTTCTTC
>TRBV10-3|12|.|TRBJ1-1|.
CAISAGNPEAFF
TGTGCCATCAGTGCAGGGAACCCTGAAGCTTTCTTT
>TRBV15|15|.|TRBJ2-1|.
CATSRDAIPYNEQFF
TGTGCCACCAGCAGAGATGCTATTCCCTACAATGAGCAGTTCTTC
>TRBV25-1|14|TRBD2|TRBJ2-2|.
CASRTSGNTGELFF
TGTGCCAGCAGGACTAGCGGGAACACCGGGGAGCTGTTTTTT
>TRBV2|12|.|TRBJ2-7|.
CASSATDYEQYF
TGTGCCAGCAGCGCTACAGATTACGAGCAGTACTTC
>TRBV19|17|TRBD2|TRBJ2-2|few
CASIREVGILNTGELFF
TGTGCCAGTATTCGGGAGGTTGGTATATTGAACACCGGGGAGCTGTTTTTT
>TRBV7-9|13|TRBD2|TRBJ2-1|.
CSVSGTSSDEQFF
TGTTCCGTCTCCGGGACTAGTAGCGATGAGCAGTTCTTC
>TRBV7-3|16|.|TRBJ1-6|.
CASSFRAGASNSPLHF
TGTGCCAGCAGCTTCCGGGCAGGGGCGAGTAATTCACCCCTCCACTTT
>TRBV2|17|TRBD2|TRBJ2-1|.
CASSPTEGRGGRWEQFF
TGTGCCAGCAGTCCTACCGAGGGGCGGGGGGGCCGATGGGAACAGTTCTTC
>TRBV19|17|.|TRBJ1-5|.
CASNKRGGAQSNQPQHF
TGTGCCAGTAACAAAAGGGGGGGGGCGCAGAGCAATCAGCCCCAGCATTTT
>TRBV7-9|16|TRBD2|TRBJ2-1|.
CASSRRLAGAADEQFF
TGTGCCAGCAGCCGCCGACTAGCGGGGGCGGCCGATGAGCAGTTCTTC
>TRBV10-3|17|TRBD1|TRBJ1-1|.
CAISEQGTGNMTTEAFF
TGTGCCATCAGTGAGCAAGGGACAGGGAATATGACCACTGAAGCTTTCTTT
>TRBV30|13|TRBD1|TRBJ1-6|.
CAWNGQGYSPLHF
TGTGCCTGGAATGGACAGGGGTATTCACCCCTCCACTTT
>TRBV11-3|13|.|TRBJ1-1|.
CASRRSGDTEAFF
TGTGCCAGCAGGCGTTCGGGGGACACTGAAGCTTTCTTT
>TRBV5-1|16|TRBD2|TRBJ2-3|.
CASSNGLAGGTDTQYF
TGCGCCAGCAGTAACGGACTAGCGGGAGGCACAGATACGCAGTATTTT